This T cell receptor (beta chain) was obtained from a study of PD-1 blockade in classical Hodgkin lymphoma. Assay used: immunoSEQ multiplex PCR; TCRdb lists only in-frame clones, some missing. This sample has fewer than 2,000 clones, with roughly 85% found just once. Every patient was affected by relapse after autologous stem cell transplantation, while exposure to brentuximab vedotin was not uniform. Magnetic negative selection purified CD4+ T cells from thawed PBMCs. The TCR was taken from a human donor with classical Hodgkin lymphoma. Material: CD4+ T cells from blood, obtained at baseline.

The CDR3 spells CASSSGLAGFETQYF. Written as DNA, the CDR3 is TGTGCCAGCAGCTCGGGACTAGCGGGATTTGAGACCCAGTACTTC. The chain carries TRBV5-6 and TRBJ2-5, with TRBD2 matching 13 bases. CDR1 is SGHDT, CDR2 YYEEEE, per germline. The CDR3 has 15 amino acids. V shed 3 bases and J 5 bases; nucleotides not matched to a gene: 4.